This T cell receptor (beta chain) was obtained from a study of shared clonotypes between healthy human individuals. CD45RO-negative, CCR7-positively selected cells formed the naive CD8 fraction, excluding terminally differentiated effector memory CD45RA+ cells. Repertoires were generated with immunoSEQ multiplex PCR, while TCRdb's copy carries only in-frame clones and drops some. The sample contains 2 million to 2.5 million clones, roughly 91% of which appear only once. CDR3 length: 15 amino acids. From germline, CDR1 is LNHNV and CDR2 YYDKDF (reference sequence). V was pared by 1 base and J by 0 bases, with 6 bases between.

Source material: naive CD8+ T cells from PBMCs. The TCR comes from a man between 18 and 35 years old in good health. Some clones in this sample may be carry-over from other donors' samples. This rearrangement joins TRBV15 to TRBJ1-4, with D unclear. Written as DNA, the CDR3 is TGTGCCACCAGCAGAGCAATCGCAACTAATGAAAAACTGTTTTTT. It encodes CATSRAIATNEKLFF. The variable domain in full, with the rest retrieved from reference TRBV15 and TRBJ1-4, is DAMVIQNPRYQVTQFGKPVTLSCSQTLNHNVMYWYQQKSSQAPKLLFHYYDKDFNNEADTPDNFQSRRPNTSFCFLDIRSPGLGDTAMYLCATSRAIATNEKLFFGSGTQLSVL.